This entry features one TCR beta chain sequence. What it recognizes is unknown. The CDR3 is made up of 14 amino acids. Germline assignment: CDR1 SEHNR and CDR2 FQNEAQ (reference sequence). V lost 4 bases and J 9 bases, leaving 16 bases between the germline ends. This sample was included in a study of human T cells and chemical hapten exposure. Study-wide findings and caveats: TCRs above 1 in 1000 frequency did not change with DPC sensitization.

TCRdb independently ran MiXCR on the RACE reads; one entry per CDR3 protein. The sample holds tens of thousands of distinct CDR3 sequences, about 9.1% seen once. Indicated time point: patch test 1, 2 weeks after DPC sensitization. Described treatment: therapeutic diphenylcyclopropenone sensitization with weekly scalp DPC. This rearrangement joins TRBV7-9 to TRBJ1-3, with TRBD1 as a possible D gene (5 bases). The clonotype was recovered from a woman in her thirties or forties with alopecia areata. Some clones in this sample may be carry-over from other donors' samples. Source: whole blood, taken in connection with sensitization to the hapten diphenylcyclopropenone (DPC). The CDR3 DNA reads TGTGCCAGCAGCTACAGCCGGAGGGACGGCACCATATATTTT. Amino acid sequence: CASSYSRRDGTIYF.